Below, 23 T cell receptor beta chains from the same sample are listed, as sequenced in a study of CD8 T cells in ankylosing spondylitis. TCRdb re-called the 5' RACE reads through MiXCR, storing one row per CDR3 protein. The sample records around 130,000 distinct CDR3 sequences, about a tenth being singletons. The sequenced sample was blood, either unsorted or a sorted T cell fraction (not recorded which). The receptor source for this set is a male donor with ankylosing spondylitis or in good health (not recorded which).

This clonotype was detected many times. The gene calls are TRBV4-2 and TRBJ2-3; D not resolved. The germline V gene has CDR1 LGHNA and CDR2 YNFKEQ. Trimming removed 0 bases at V and 0 bases at J, with 10 bases between. The CDR3 extends over 16 amino acids. The CDR3 nucleotides are TGTGCCAGCAGCCAAGAAATTCGGATTAGCACAGATACGCAGTATTTT. Translated, it gives CASSQEIRISTDTQYF.

V usage is TRBV24-1 and J usage is TRBJ2-3; 7 positions agree with TRBD1. V dropped 3 bases and J dropped 6; count of bases not matched to a gene: 2. From germline, CDR1 is KGHDR and CDR2 SFDVKD. This CDR3 spans 13 amino acids. CDR3 coding DNA: TGTGCCACCAGTGATCCGGACAGGGATACGCAGTATTTT. It codes for CATSDPDRDTQYF.

This clonotype turned up a few times. The gene calls are TRBV4-2 and TRBJ2-1; the D gene could be TRBD1 or TRBD2 (7 bases each). The CDR3 is 15 amino acids. Germline-derived CDR1 and CDR2 are LGHNA and YNFKEQ. The ends were cut back, 0 bases at V and 8 bases at J, with 14 bases in the middle. Here the CDR3 reads CASSQDRQGGYEQFF. In nucleotides, the CDR3 is TGTGCCAGCAGCCAAGATCGGCAGGGGGGGTATGAGCAGTTCTTC.

This clonotype was recorded many times. The chain uses TRBV10-3 and TRBJ2-7, with TRBD2 matching over 9 bases. This CDR3 is built from 14 residues. The ends lost 6 bases at V and 6 bases at J; junction bases unmatched: 9. Germline CDR1 reads ENHRY; CDR2 reads SYGVKD. CDR3 region: CAIRLAGPFGEQYF. Here the CDR3 DNA reads TGTGCCATCAGGCTAGCGGGGCCTTTTGGCGAGCAGTACTTC.

The chain is built from TRBV28 and TRBJ2-3, with D unresolved. V lost 3 bases, J lost 4 bases, and 20 bases lay in between. The CDR3 is 17 amino acids. Germline lookup yields CDR1 MDHEN and CDR2 SYDVKM. The DNA of the CDR3 is TGTGCCAGCAGTTTGTCTCCCGGCAGGAATTTGGCAGATACGCAGTATTTT. Its translation is CASSLSPGRNLADTQYF.

This clonotype was observed at least ten times. V and J are TRBV12-3 or TRBV12-4 and TRBJ1-5, with 7 bases lining up with TRBD1. The CDR3 totals 14 residues. Trimming cost V 6 bases and J 5 bases; bases outside gene matches: 7. CDR3 nucleotide sequence: TGTGCCAGCAGCCACCGGGACAGTTATCAGCCCCAGCATTTT. It yields the protein CASSHRDSYQPQHF.

This CDR3 reads CASSAGTGKLSNYGYTF. CDR3 coding DNA: TGCGCCAGCAGCGCCGGGACAGGGAAGTTGTCCAACTATGGCTACACCTTC. The V gene is TRBV5-1, the J gene TRBJ1-2, with 9 bases lining up with TRBD1. Germline CDR1 is SGHRS and CDR2 is YFSETQ. V trimming: 4 bases; J trimming: 2 bases; junction bases outside the gene matches: 12. The CDR3 spans 17 residues.

The chain joins TRBV7-9 to TRBJ2-1; the D is unclear. The V gene lost 3 bases and the J gene lost 12 bases, with 15 bases spanning the gap. Per germline, CDR1 SEHNR and CDR2 FQNEAQ (reference sequence). This CDR3 is 13 amino acids long. DNA for the CDR3: TGTGCCAGCAGCTTGCCCAGACATAAAGGGCAGTTCTTC. It is translated as CASSLPRHKGQFF. The variable domain in full, with the rest retrieved from reference TRBV7-9 and TRBJ2-1, is DTGVSQNPRHKITKRGQNVTFRCDPISEHNRLYWYRQTLGQGPEFLTYFQNEAQLEKSRLLSDRFSAERPKGSFSTLEIQRTEQGDSAMYLCASSLPRHKGQFFGPGTRLTVL.

This clonotype was detected ten times or more. This chain joins TRBV20-1 and TRBJ2-2, with 13 bases matching TRBD2. CDR3 length: 15 residues. Germline V gene lookup returns CDR1 DFQATT and CDR2 SNEGSKA (reference sequence). Unmatched junction bases numbered 5, after V lost 5 bases and J lost 5 bases. CDR3 DNA sequence: TGCAGTGCTCGACTAGCGGGAGGAGGGACCGGGGAGCTGTTTTTT. Its protein is CSARLAGGGTGELFF.

J is TRBJ2-7 and V is TRBV6-1; 11 bases map to TRBD2. The V segment lost 11 bases and the J segment 0 bases; nucleotides outside the gene matches: 18. This CDR3 has 18 residues. Germline CDR1 reads MNHNS; CDR2 reads SASEGT. CDR3 nucleotides: TGTGCCTTCTGTTTCGTACTAGCGGGAGCTAATTACTCCTACGAGCAGTACTTC. Its translation is CAFCFVLAGANYSYEQYF.

The CDR3 DNA follows: TGCGCCAGCAGCCAAATCTGGGCGGGCCCCTACGAGCAGTACTTC. Amino acids: CASSQIWAGPYEQYF. The chain couples TRBV4-3 to TRBJ2-7, with a possible D match to TRBD2 (5 bases). V was shortened by 2 bases and J by 2 bases, with 13 bases between the two germline ends. Germline V gene data show CDR1 as LGHNA and CDR2 as YSLEER. This CDR3 has 15 amino acids.

This chain uses TRBV7-9 with TRBJ2-5, with TRBD2 identical over 7 bases. The CDR3 has 15 residues. The trim removed 3 bases at V and 3 bases at J, leaving 7 bases unmatched. Germline V gene sequence: CDR1 SEHNR, CDR2 FQNEAQ (reference sequence). The CDR3 region has the DNA TGTGCCAGCAGCTTGAGGACTAGTTGGGAAGAGACCCAGTACTTC. Its translation: CASSLRTSWEETQYF. The full variable domain, its missing parts supplied by reference TRBV7-9 and TRBJ2-5, is DTGVSQNPRHKITKRGQNVTFRCDPISEHNRLYWYRQTLGQGPEFLTYFQNEAQLEKSRLLSDRFSAERPKGSFSTLEIQRTEQGDSAMYLCASSLRTSWEETQYFGPGTRLLVL.

V is TRBV5-1 and J is TRBJ2-3; D gene unclear. Germline CDR1 SGHRS, CDR2 YFSETQ. This CDR3 region has 13 residues. Trimming took off 0 bases at V and 3 bases at J, with 5 bases between the two ends. CDR3 in DNA: TGCGCCAGCAGCTTGGATCGGACAGATACGCAGTATTTT. Translation: CASSLDRTDTQYF.

This clonotype was picked up a small number of times. A read error may account for a junction end that differs from germline. V usage is TRBV20-1 and J usage is TRBJ2-6, with TRBD1 matching 7 bases. From germline, CDR1 is DFQATT and CDR2 SNEGSKA (reference sequence). The CDR3 totals 18 residues. The CDR3 region has the DNA TGCTGTGCTAGAGATTTTAGGACAGGCGACTCTGGGGCCAACGTCCTGACTTTC. Protein product: CCARDFRTGDSGANVLTF.

The chain combines TRBV7-9 with TRBJ2-7, with 8 bases aligning to TRBD1. V lost 5 bases to trimming and J lost 3 bases; unmatched junction nucleotides: 9. This CDR3 spans 15 amino acids. Germline loops: CDR1 SEHNR, CDR2 FQNEAQ (reference sequence). In nucleotides, the CDR3 is TGTGCCAGCAGCCTGCTGACAGGGACAGGCTACGAGCAGTACTTC. Residues: CASSLLTGTGYEQYF.

Many counts were recorded for this clonotype. The chain carries TRBV12-3 or TRBV12-4 and TRBJ2-5, with TRBD2 identical over 8 bases. V shed 7 bases, J shed 4 bases, and the junction held 8 bases outside the gene matches. This CDR3 spans 14 amino acids. CDR3 bases: TGTGCCAGCATGCGGGGGGAGGTAGGAGAGACCCAGTACTTC. It codes for CASMRGEVGETQYF.

In regard to this clonotype: In this CDR3 the conserved last residue, phenylalanine or tryptophan, is missing, so a read error is likely. CDR3 sequence: CASSLSGGTDTQYI. CDR3 DNA: TGTGCCAGCAGCTTATCAGGAGGCACAGATACGCAGTATATT. V is TRBV7-9 and J is TRBJ2-3; D not resolved. Trimming removed 2 bases at V and 1 base at J, with 7 bases between. The CDR3 loop spans 14 amino acids. Germline V lookup: CDR1 SEHNR, CDR2 FQNEAQ (reference sequence).

The genes are TRBV15 and TRBJ2-6; D uncertain. CDR1 LNHNV and CDR2 YYDKDF come from the germline V gene (reference sequence). CDR3 size: 15 residues. Deletions cut 0 bases from V and 3 bases from J, with 6 bases between. CDR3 nucleotides: TGTGCCACCAGCAGAGATCGTCGTGGGGCCAACGTCCTGACTTTC. This gives the protein CATSRDRRGANVLTF. Drawing the rest from reference TRBV15 and TRBJ2-6, the complete variable domain is DAMVIQNPRYQVTQFGKPVTLSCSQTLNHNVMYWYQQKSSQAPKLLFHYYDKDFNNEADTPDNFQSRRPNTSFCFLDIRSPGLGDTAMYLCATSRDRRGANVLTFGAGSRLTVL.

DNA for the CDR3: TGCAGCGTTGAGGGCAGGACCTACGAGCAGTACTTC. It translates to CSVEGRTYEQYF. The chain uses TRBV29-1 and TRBJ2-7; no firm D call. There are 12 residues in the CDR3. Germline V gene lookup returns CDR1 SQVTM and CDR2 ANQGSEA. Trimming took 3 bases from V and 2 from J, leaving 8 bases between them.

This clonotype was seen many times. V usage is TRBV20-1 and J usage is TRBJ2-1, with D unresolved. Trimming removed 3 bases at V and 7 bases at J, with 13 bases between. Germline V CDR1 and CDR2: DFQATT, SNEGSKA (reference sequence). CDR3 size: 13 residues. The DNA of the CDR3 is TGCAGTGCTAGTGGGATCCAGAAAAATGAGCAGTTCTTC. Protein: CSASGIQKNEQFF.

This clonotype came up a few times. This chain joins TRBV2 and TRBJ2-7; the match to TRBD2 covers 8 bases. Germline V gene data show CDR1 as SNHLY and CDR2 as FYNNEI. V shed 6 bases and J 5 bases; nucleotides not matched to a gene: 9. CDR3 size: 14 residues. The CDR3 coding sequence is TGTGCCAGCAGGGCGGGAGGAGCTTTGGACGAGCAGTACTTC. It encodes CASRAGGALDEQYF.

This clonotype was seen many times. The rearrangement uses TRBV20-1 and TRBJ2-3; D is possibly TRBD2 (6 bases). Germline V gene sequence: CDR1 DFQATT, CDR2 SNEGSKA (reference sequence). The CDR3 is 15 residues long. V was shortened by 6 bases and J by 2 bases, with 18 bases between the two germline ends. The CDR3 DNA follows: TGCAGTGCCCCGGCCTGGGCGGGATCCACAGATACGCAGTATTTT. Encoded protein: CSAPAWAGSTDTQYF.

At least ten counts were recorded for this clonotype. This rearrangement joins TRBV3-1 to TRBJ2-3; no reliable D call. Germline lookup yields CDR1 LGHDT and CDR2 YNNKEL (reference sequence). The V and J ends lost 4 bases and 5 bases respectively, with 16 bases between them. The CDR3 consists of 15 residues. CDR3 nucleotide sequence: TGTGCCAGCAGCCTCCCAGGCCGGATCCGAGATACGCAGTATTTT. Translated: CASSLPGRIRDTQYF.